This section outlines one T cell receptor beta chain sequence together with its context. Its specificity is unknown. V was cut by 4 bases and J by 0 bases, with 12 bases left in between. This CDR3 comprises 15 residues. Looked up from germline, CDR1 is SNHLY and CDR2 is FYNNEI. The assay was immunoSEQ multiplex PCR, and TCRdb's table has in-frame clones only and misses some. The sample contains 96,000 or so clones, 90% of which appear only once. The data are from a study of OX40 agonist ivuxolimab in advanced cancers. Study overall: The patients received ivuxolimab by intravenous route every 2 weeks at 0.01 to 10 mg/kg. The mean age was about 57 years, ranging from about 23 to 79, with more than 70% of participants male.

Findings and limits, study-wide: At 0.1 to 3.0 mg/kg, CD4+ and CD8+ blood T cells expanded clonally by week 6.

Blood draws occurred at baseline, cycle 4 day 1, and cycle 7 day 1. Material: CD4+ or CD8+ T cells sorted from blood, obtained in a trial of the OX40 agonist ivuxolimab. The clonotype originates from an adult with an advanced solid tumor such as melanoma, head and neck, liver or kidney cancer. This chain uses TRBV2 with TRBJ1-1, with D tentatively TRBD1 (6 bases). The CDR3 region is CASSADRSMNTEAFF. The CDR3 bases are TGTGCCAGCAGTGCAGACAGGAGCATGAACACTGAAGCTTTCTTT.